Sequencing of this T cell receptor beta chain was carried out in a study of CD8 T cells in acute hepatitis C reinfection (TCRdb year 2021). Broadly, across the study: The study profiled the TCRbeta repertoire of CD8+ T cells specific for the HCV NS3-1073 epitope during acute infection and after viral clearance. Follow-up samples were collected at least 347 days after estimated infection from several spontaneous resolvers who had cleared HCV. Paired acute and follow-up samples were contributed by four of the spontaneous resolvers.

The FACS-sorted cells had their genomic DNA extracted, and the commercial immunoSEQ service was used to sequence the TCRbeta chains. From the authors' description of their analysis: The repertoire data were analyzed using ImmunoSEQ Analyzer software v3.0 and R v3.5.1. Only productive rearrangements were analyzed, because any sequences with stop codons or out-of-frame rearrangements were filtered out. Simpson diversity, Shannon entropy, CDR3 length and nucleotide addition metrics were obtained from the sequencing provider. Clonotypes were grouped by frequency into dominant, sub-dominant, low or lowest abundance categories, and clonotypes below 0.1% were left out of most analyses. A CDR3 amino acid clonotype was designated public if detected in at least two subjects at a cumulative frequency of at least 0.5%. Held by TCRdb, this immuneACCESS table contains in-frame sequences only and omits some clones. Under half of the omission traces to an unresolved V gene where checked; the cause of the rest is unknown. V, J and clone size were drawn from that table, and D and trimming were deduced from the DNA. This sample is represented by about 2,600 clones; 65% to 70% of them were singletons. Of the sample, approximately 11% is held by the ten largest clones.

This clone was detected once. No qualities accompany the bases; no much larger clone lies one base away. Broader findings and caveats from the paper: NS3-1073 specific repertoires were highly diverse, with no significant diversity differences between acute resolver, follow-up resolver and acute chronic samples. Some 13 public clonotypes were found regardless of outcome; one public clonotype used V04-02/J02-02. No follow-up repertoires were available for chronically infected subjects, since NS3-1073 specific cells were too rare to be sorted. Few CDR3 sequences were shared with other epitopes, and differences in sequencing approaches may have limited exact matching. Preferential use of the TRBV04 and TRBV06 gene families was observed in all groups, and this preferential usage was not explained by overrepresentation in the naive pool. Because bulk sequencing covered only the TCRbeta chain, the alphabeta pairing of public clonotypes could not be determined.

V and J are trimmed by 0 bases and 1 base, and the gene matches miss 1 base of the junction. Taken from cysteine to phenylalanine, the CDR3 has 14 residues. Just CDR3 DNA is preserved here, 42 bases in frame from base 1. CDR1 is given as SGHRS and CDR2 as YFSETQ, both from the germline V gene. The time point label here, explained by the study, means: at least 347 days after estimated infection, following spontaneous clearance. HCV-specific TCR repertoires were characterized directly ex vivo, and the sequenced cells were not expanded in vitro beforehand. Enrolled in the Montreal Hepatitis C Cohort (HEPCO) in Canada, the donors were people who inject drugs, and these donors were followed every 3 months. Acute primary HCV infection was defined by a positive HCV RNA or antibody test following a negative test within the previous 24 weeks. HCV-specific cells were stained using a PE-labeled tetramer loaded with the NS3 peptide spanning residues 1073-1081. Surface staining used CD3, CD8 and CD45RO antibodies, with an aqua fixable dye to exclude dead cells. 8 or 9 spontaneous resolvers, defined by HCV RNA clearance within 24 weeks, were included in the cohort. Once thawed from cryostorage, peripheral blood mononuclear cells underwent negative selection via the MACS CD8+ T cell Isolation Kit to obtain CD8+ T cells. Cells were sorted on a BD FACSAria II cell sorter.

Sequenced here: HCV NS3-1073 tetramer-sorted CD8+ T cells from PBMCs, sampled at follow-up. The sample's cell subset or site, from its label and the paper: FACS-sorted NS3-1073 tetramer+ CD8+ T cells. This clonotype was sampled from a man aged 35-49 years who spontaneously cleared hepatitis C infection. This chain joins TRBV5-1 to TRBJ2-7; TRBD2 fits 7 bases in the junction. The CDR3 protein is CASSLGGGSYEQYF. The nucleotide sequence is TGCGCCAGCAGCTTGGGCGGGGGATCCTACGAGCAGTACTTC.